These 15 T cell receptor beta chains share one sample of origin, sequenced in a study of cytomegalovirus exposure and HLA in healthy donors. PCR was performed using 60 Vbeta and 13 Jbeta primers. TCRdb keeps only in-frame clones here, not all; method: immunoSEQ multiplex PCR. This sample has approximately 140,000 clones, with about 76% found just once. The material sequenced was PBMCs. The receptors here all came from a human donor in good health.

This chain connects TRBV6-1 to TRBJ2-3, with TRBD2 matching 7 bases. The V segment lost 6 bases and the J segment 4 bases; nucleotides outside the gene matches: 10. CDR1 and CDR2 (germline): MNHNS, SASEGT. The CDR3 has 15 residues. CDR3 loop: CASRDGGKTPDTQYF. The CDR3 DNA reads TGTGCCAGCAGAGACGGGGGGAAGACCCCAGATACGCAGTATTTT.

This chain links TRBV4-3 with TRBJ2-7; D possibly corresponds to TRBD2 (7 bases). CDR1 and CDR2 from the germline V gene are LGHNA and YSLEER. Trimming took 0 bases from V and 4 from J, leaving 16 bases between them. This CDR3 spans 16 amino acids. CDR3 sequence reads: CASSQEGGPYQYEQYF. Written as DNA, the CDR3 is TGCGCCAGCAGCCAAGAGGGGGGGCCCTACCAGTACGAGCAGTACTTC.

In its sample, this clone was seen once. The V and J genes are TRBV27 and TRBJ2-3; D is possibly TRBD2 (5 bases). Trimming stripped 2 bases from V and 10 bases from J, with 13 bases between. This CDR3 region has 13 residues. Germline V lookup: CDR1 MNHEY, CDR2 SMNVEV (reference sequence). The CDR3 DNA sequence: TGTGCCAGCAGTTTACAGAAGGGAGTGGCGCAGTATTTT. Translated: CASSLQKGVAQYF.

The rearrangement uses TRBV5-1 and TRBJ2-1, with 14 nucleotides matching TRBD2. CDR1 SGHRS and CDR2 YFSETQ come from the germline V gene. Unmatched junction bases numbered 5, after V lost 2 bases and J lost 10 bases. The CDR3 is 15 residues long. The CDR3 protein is CASSFGLAGGGEQFF. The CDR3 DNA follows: TGCGCCAGCAGCTTCGGACTAGCGGGGGGCGGGGAGCAGTTCTTC.

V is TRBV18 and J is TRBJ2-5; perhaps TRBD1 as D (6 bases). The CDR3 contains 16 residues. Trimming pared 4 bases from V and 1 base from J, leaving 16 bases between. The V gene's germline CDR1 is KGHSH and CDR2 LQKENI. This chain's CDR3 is CASSRRTGTVQETQYF. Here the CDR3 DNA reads TGTGCCAGCTCACGCCGAACAGGGACGGTCCAAGAGACCCAGTACTTC.

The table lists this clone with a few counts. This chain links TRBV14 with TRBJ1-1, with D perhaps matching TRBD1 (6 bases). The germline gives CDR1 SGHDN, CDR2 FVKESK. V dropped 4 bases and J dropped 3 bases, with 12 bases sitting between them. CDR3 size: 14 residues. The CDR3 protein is CASSRQVSDTEAFF. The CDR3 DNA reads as TGTGCCAGCAGCCGACAGGTTTCCGACACTGAAGCTTTCTTT.

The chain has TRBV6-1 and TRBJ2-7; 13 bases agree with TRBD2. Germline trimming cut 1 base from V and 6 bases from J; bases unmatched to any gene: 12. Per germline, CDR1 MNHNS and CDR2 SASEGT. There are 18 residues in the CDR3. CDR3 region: CASSEGTLLAGGEGEQYF. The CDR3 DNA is TGTGCCAGCAGTGAAGGGACGCTACTAGCGGGGGGGGAGGGCGAGCAGTACTTC.

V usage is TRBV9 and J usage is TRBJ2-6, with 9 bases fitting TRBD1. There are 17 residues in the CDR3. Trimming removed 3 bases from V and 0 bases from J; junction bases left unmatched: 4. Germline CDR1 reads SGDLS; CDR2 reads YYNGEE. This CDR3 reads CASSARQGDSGANVLTF. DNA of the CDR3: TGTGCCAGCAGCGCTAGACAGGGGGACTCTGGGGCCAACGTCCTGACTTTC.

The CDR3 sequence is CASSTQQDSEQYF. CDR3 DNA sequence: TGTGCCAGCAGCACACAACAGGATAGCGAGCAGTACTTC. The V call is TRBV7-6, the J call TRBJ2-7, with a possible D match to TRBD1 (5 bases). Germline CDR1 and CDR2: SGHVS and FNYEAQ. Trimming took 5 bases from V and 6 from J, leaving 14 bases between them. The CDR3 contains 13 residues.

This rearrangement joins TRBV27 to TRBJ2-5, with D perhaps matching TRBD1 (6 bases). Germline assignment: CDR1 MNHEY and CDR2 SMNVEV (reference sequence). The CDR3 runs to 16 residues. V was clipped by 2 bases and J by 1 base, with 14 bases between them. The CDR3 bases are TGTGCCAGCAGTTTACGTGGGGGCGAATTCCAAGAGACCCAGTACTTC. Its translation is CASSLRGGEFQETQYF.

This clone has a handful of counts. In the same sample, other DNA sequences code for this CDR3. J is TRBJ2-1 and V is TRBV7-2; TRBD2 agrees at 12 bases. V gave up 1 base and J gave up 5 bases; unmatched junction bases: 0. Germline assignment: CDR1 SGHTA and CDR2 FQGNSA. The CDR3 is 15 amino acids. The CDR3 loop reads CASSLGLAGDNEQFF. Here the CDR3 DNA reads TGTGCCAGCAGCTTAGGACTAGCGGGAGACAATGAGCAGTTCTTC.

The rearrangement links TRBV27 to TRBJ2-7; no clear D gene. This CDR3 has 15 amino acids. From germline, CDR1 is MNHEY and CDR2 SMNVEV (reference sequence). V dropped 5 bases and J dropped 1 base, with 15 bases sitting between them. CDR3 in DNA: TGTGCCAGCAGTCCCACCTTGAGTCGGTCCTACGAGCAGTACTTC. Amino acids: CASSPTLSRSYEQYF.

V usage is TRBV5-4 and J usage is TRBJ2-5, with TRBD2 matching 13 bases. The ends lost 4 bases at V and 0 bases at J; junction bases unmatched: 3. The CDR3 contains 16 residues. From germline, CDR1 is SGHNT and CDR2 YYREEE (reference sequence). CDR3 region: CASSPGTSGNQETQYF. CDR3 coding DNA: TGTGCCAGCAGCCCCGGGACTAGCGGGAACCAAGAGACCCAGTACTTC.

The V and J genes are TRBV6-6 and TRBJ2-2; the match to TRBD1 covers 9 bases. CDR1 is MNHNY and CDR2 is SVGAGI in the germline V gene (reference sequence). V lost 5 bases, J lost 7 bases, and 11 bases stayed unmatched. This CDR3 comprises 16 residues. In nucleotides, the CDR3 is TGTGCCAGCAGTCCCCCGGACAGGGGCTTTGGCGGGGAGCTGTTTTTT. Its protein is CASSPPDRGFGGELFF.

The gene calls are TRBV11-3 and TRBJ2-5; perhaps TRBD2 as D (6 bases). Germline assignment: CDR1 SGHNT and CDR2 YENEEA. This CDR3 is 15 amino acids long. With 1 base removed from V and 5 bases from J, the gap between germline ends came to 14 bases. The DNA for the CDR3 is TGTGCCAGCAGCTTAGGGCGGGATGTGGAGGAGACCCAGTACTTC. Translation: CASSLGRDVEETQYF.